The 21 T cell receptor beta chains reported below all come from one sample, sequenced in a study of T-cell memory formation after mild COVID-19. From the 5' RACE reads, TCRdb called clonotypes with MiXCR, one entry per CDR3 protein. The sample includes 120,000 or so distinct CDR3 sequences, about a sixth seen only once; the top ten take about 15%. The specimen sequenced was PBMCs or a T cell subset sorted from them (not recorded which). Receptor source: an adult woman who had mild COVID-19 (a few samples of this study predate the infection). Cell type and time point are not known.

The genes are TRBV4-2 and TRBJ1-4, with 12 bases that match TRBD1. CDR3 size: 18 residues. Losses at the gene ends were 0 bases for V and 5 bases for J; bases not matched to a gene: 7. CDR1 and CDR2 from the germline V gene are LGHNA and YNFKEQ. CDR3 region: CASSQDSGQGALNEKLFF. In nucleotides, the CDR3 is TGTGCCAGCAGCCAAGATTCGGGACAGGGGGCTCTGAATGAAAAACTGTTTTTT.

The V call is TRBV5-1, the J call TRBJ2-2; possibly TRBD2 for D (6 bases). CDR3 length equals 15 residues. With 4 bases removed from V and 2 bases from J, the gap between germline ends came to 12 bases. Germline V CDR1 and CDR2: SGHRS, YFSETQ. CDR3 sequence reads: CASSPGSLNTGELFF. In DNA, the CDR3 is TGCGCCAGCAGCCCCGGGAGCCTTAACACCGGGGAGCTGTTTTTT.

The CDR3 DNA sequence: TGCAGCGTTCGTGGGGGGTCCTACAATGAGCAGTTCTTC. Translating it yields CSVRGGSYNEQFF. This sequence joins TRBV29-1 and TRBJ2-1, with D possibly being TRBD2 (6 bases). CDR1 is SQVTM and CDR2 is ANQGSEA in the germline V gene. This CDR3 has 13 amino acids. The V and J ends lost 5 bases and 1 base respectively, with 9 bases between them.

The chain joins TRBV11-2 to TRBJ1-1, with D perhaps TRBD1 (5 bases). This CDR3 has 14 amino acids. V lost 3 bases to trimming and J lost 3 bases, with 11 bases between them. Per germline, CDR1 SGHAT and CDR2 FQNNGV. DNA for the CDR3: TGTGCCAGCAGCTTTTTGGACACGGACACTGAAGCTTTCTTT. This translates into CASSFLDTDTEAFF. Variable domain in full (rest from reference TRBV11-2 and TRBJ1-1): EAGVAQSPRYKIIEKRQSVAFWCNPISGHATLYWYQQILGQGPKLLIQFQNNGVVDDSQLPKDRFSAERLKGVDSTLKIQPAKLEDSAVYLCASSFLDTDTEAFFGQGTRLTVV.

Many counts were recorded for this clonotype. The V call is TRBV7-6, the J call TRBJ1-1; tentative D call: TRBD1 (6 bases). The CDR3 has 13 amino acids. The germline V gene has CDR1 SGHVS and CDR2 FNYEAQ. V was pared by 4 bases and J by 2 bases, with 8 bases between. CDR3 DNA sequence: TGTGCCAGCAGCTCCGGGGGCAACACTGAAGCTTTCTTT. Protein: CASSSGGNTEAFF.

The chain has TRBV6-1 and TRBJ2-7, with TRBD1 matching over 9 bases. The CDR3 is 14 residues long. The germline gives CDR1 MNHNS, CDR2 SASEGT. V shed 8 bases, J shed 1 base, and the junction held 6 bases outside the gene matches. This CDR3 reads CASLGTGLSYEQYF. DNA for the CDR3: TGTGCCAGCCTCGGGACAGGGCTTTCCTACGAGCAGTACTTC.

Many counts were recorded for this clonotype. The J gene is TRBJ2-5, the V gene TRBV6-1; 8 bases map to TRBD2. CDR3 length equals 18 residues. J gave up 0 bases and V 0 bases, and 9 bases lay outside the gene matches. In germline, CDR1 is MNHNS, CDR2 SASEGT. CDR3: CASSEARWAGGNQETQYF. The CDR3 DNA reads TGTGCCAGCAGTGAAGCGCGTTGGGCGGGAGGAAACCAAGAGACCCAGTACTTC.

The V call is TRBV6-2 or TRBV6-3, the J call TRBJ2-7; D unclear. Deletions cut 5 bases from V and 4 bases from J, with 6 bases between. The CDR3 is 11 amino acids. Germline V gene lookup returns CDR1 MNHEY and CDR2 SVGEGT. CDR3 sequence: CASSHTYEQYF. The CDR3 DNA sequence: TGTGCCAGCAGTCATACTTACGAGCAGTACTTC.

A few counts support this clonotype. The chain links TRBV19 to TRBJ2-3; weak D call: TRBD1 (7 bases). Germline CDR1 LNHDA, CDR2 SQIVND (reference sequence). Trimming took off 3 bases at V and 1 base at J, with 11 bases between the two ends. The CDR3 length is 15 residues. The CDR3 sequence: CASSIRGVRTDTQYF. DNA for the CDR3: TGTGCCAGTAGTATCAGGGGGGTTCGCACAGATACGCAGTATTTT.

This clonotype showed up just once. The rearrangement joins TRBV5-1 to TRBJ2-1; 10 bases match TRBD2. The CDR3 consists of 17 residues. The V and J ends lost 3 bases and 0 bases, in that order; junction bases with no gene match: 6. In germline, CDR1 is SGHRS, CDR2 YFSETQ. CDR3 protein: CASSSRASGSSYNEQFF. The CDR3 region has the DNA TGCGCCAGCAGCTCCCGGGCTAGCGGGAGCTCCTACAATGAGCAGTTCTTC.

The chain is built from TRBV11-3 and TRBJ2-3; perhaps TRBD1 as D (5 bases). The CDR3 runs to 13 residues. V lost 4 bases to trimming and J lost 5 bases, with 10 bases between them. Germline V lookup: CDR1 SGHNT, CDR2 YENEEA. CDR3 in DNA: TGTGCCAGCAGCTCCAGGGTTGGAGATACGCAGTATTTT. Its protein product is CASSSRVGDTQYF.

The CDR3 DNA reads TGTGCCAGCAGCTATGAGGAGGAGCTCTATGGCTACACCTTC. It codes for CASSYEEELYGYTF. The V gene is TRBV5-6, the J gene TRBJ1-2; D remains unclear. The V gene lost 3 bases and the J gene lost 4 bases, with 13 bases spanning the gap. This CDR3 contains 14 residues. Germline CDR1 is SGHDT and CDR2 is YYEEEE.

The table lists this clonotype with a few counts. The chain joins TRBV9 to TRBJ2-5, with 11 bases matching TRBD2. Per the germline V gene, CDR1 is SGDLS and CDR2 is YYNGEE. The trim removed 4 bases at V and 2 bases at J, leaving 7 bases unmatched. This CDR3 is built from 16 residues. The CDR3 loop reads CASSHLAGGQQETQYF. In DNA, the CDR3 is TGTGCCAGCAGCCATTTAGCGGGGGGGCAGCAAGAGACCCAGTACTTC.

The genes are TRBV12-3 or TRBV12-4 and TRBJ2-1, with 7 bases that match TRBD1. The CDR3 has 14 amino acids. The trim removed 5 bases at V and 9 bases at J, leaving 10 bases unmatched. CDR3 sequence: CASSAEQGLTEQFF. In nucleotides, the CDR3 is TGTGCCAGCAGTGCCGAACAGGGGTTGACTGAGCAGTTCTTC.

In its sample, this clonotype was seen a few times. The genes are TRBV7-9 and TRBJ2-1; TRBD2 agrees at 13 bases. Germline assignment: CDR1 SEHNR and CDR2 FQNEAQ (reference sequence). J lost 15 bases, V lost 4 bases, and 12 bases had no gene match. The CDR3 is 15 amino acids. CDR3 loop: CASSSGGLAGDGLFF. DNA for the CDR3: TGTGCCAGCAGCTCCGGCGGACTAGCGGGAGACGGTCTGTTCTTC.

This clonotype appeared a few times. The chain recombines TRBV12-3 or TRBV12-4 with TRBJ2-7; D possibly matches TRBD1 or TRBD2 (5 bases each). The germline V and J ends were trimmed by 7 bases and 2 bases, with 15 bases remaining between them. The CDR3 runs to 14 residues. CDR3 sequence: CASMRDPDTYEQYF. The CDR3 DNA sequence: TGTGCCAGCATGAGGGACCCGGACACCTACGAGCAGTACTTC.

V is TRBV12-3 or TRBV12-4 and J is TRBJ2-2; possibly TRBD1 or TRBD2 for D (5 bases each). This CDR3 comprises 19 residues. V lost 7 bases and J lost 1, with 25 bases in between. The CDR3 loop is CASKLSGTETRKNTGELFF. CDR3 in DNA: TGTGCCAGCAAGCTATCCGGGACCGAGACCCGAAAGAACACCGGGGAGCTGTTTTTT.

Only a few counts were recorded for this clonotype. The gene calls are TRBV5-1 and TRBJ1-4, with a weak D call TRBD1 (6 bases). CDR1 and CDR2 (germline): SGHRS, YFSETQ. This CDR3 is 16 amino acids long. V was cut by 1 base and J by 6 bases, with 16 bases left in between. CDR3 DNA: TGCGCCAGCAGCTTGTCTAGGGGGGGCGCAGATGAAAAACTGTTTTTT. It encodes CASSLSRGGADEKLFF.

The rearrangement uses TRBV6-5 and TRBJ2-7; 9 positions agree with TRBD1. The CDR3 spans 14 residues. Trimming cost V 5 bases and J 5 bases; bases outside gene matches: 7. CDR1 and CDR2 from the germline V gene are MNHEY and SVGAGI. The CDR3 sequence: CASSTDRGTNEQYF. The CDR3 DNA sequence: TGTGCCAGCAGTACGGACAGGGGTACCAACGAGCAGTACTTC.

This clonotype has just a few counts. The chain links TRBV5-1 to TRBJ2-6; D could derive from TRBD1 or TRBD2 (7 bases each). Germline V gene sequence: CDR1 SGHRS, CDR2 YFSETQ. The V gene lost 4 bases and the J gene lost 2 bases, with 10 bases spanning the gap. This CDR3 spans 15 amino acids. The CDR3 sequence is CASSAGGAGANVLTF. In DNA, the CDR3 is TGCGCCAGCAGCGCAGGGGGGGCTGGGGCCAACGTCCTGACTTTC.

This clonotype was detected a few times. This sequence joins TRBV5-1 and TRBJ2-5, with TRBD1 matching over 9 bases. Losses at the gene ends were 8 bases for V and 4 bases for J; bases not matched to a gene: 18. This CDR3 contains 17 residues. Germline V gene sequence: CDR1 SGHRS, CDR2 YFSETQ. The CDR3 DNA reads as TGCGCCAGTGGCCTGGAACCCGGACAGGGGAGGGGAGAGACCCAGTACTTC. Amino acids: CASGLEPGQGRGETQYF.